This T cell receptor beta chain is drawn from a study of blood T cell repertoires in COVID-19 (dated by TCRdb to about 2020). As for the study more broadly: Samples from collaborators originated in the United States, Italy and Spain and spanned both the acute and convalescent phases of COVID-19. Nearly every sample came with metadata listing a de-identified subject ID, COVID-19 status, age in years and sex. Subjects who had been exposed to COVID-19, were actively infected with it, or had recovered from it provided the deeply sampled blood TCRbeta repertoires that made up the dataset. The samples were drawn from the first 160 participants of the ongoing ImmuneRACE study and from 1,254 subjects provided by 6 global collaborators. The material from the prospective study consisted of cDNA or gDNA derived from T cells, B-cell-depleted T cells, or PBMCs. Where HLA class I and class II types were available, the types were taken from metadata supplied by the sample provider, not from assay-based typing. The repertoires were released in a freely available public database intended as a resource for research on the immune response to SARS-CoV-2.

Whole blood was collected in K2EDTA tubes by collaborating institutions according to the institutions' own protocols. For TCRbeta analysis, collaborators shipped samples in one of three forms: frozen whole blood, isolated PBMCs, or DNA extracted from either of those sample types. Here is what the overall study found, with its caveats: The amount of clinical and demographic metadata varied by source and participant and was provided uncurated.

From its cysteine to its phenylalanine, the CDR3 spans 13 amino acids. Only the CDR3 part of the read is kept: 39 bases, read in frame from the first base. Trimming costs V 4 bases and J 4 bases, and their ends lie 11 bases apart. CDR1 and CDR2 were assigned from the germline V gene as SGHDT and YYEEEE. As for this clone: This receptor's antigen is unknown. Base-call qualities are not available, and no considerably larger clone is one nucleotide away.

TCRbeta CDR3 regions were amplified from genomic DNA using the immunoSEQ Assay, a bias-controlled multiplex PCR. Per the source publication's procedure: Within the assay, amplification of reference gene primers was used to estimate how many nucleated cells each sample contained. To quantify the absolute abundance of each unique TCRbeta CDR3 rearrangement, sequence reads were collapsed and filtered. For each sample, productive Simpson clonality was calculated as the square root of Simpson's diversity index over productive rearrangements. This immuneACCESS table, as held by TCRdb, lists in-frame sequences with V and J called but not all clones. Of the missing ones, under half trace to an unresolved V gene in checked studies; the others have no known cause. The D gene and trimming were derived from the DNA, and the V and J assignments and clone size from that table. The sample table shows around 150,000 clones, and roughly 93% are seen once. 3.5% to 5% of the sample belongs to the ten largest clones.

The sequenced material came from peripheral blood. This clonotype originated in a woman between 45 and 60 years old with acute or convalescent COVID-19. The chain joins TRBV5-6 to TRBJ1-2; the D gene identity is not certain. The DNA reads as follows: TGTGCCAGCAGCCAGTCGCGGTTCTATGGCTACACCTTC. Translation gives CASSQSRFYGYTF.